This T cell receptor beta chain comes out of a study of T cells in Graves' hyperthyroidism and ophthalmopathy. The germline V gene has CDR1 SGHVS and CDR2 FNYEAQ. This CDR3 is built from 14 residues. The V gene lost 2 bases and the J gene lost 0 bases, with 5 bases spanning the gap. The TCR beta CDR3 regions underwent amplification using RNA transcripts as the source. The primer set for the first-round RT-PCR of the TCR CDR3 was HTBI. TCRdb reprocessed the multiplex PCR reads with MiXCR, giving one entry per CDR3 protein. The profile covers about 350,000 distinct CDR3 sequences, with less than 20% appearing a single time and roughly a sixth taken by the ten largest. This clonotype has a count of ten or more. Its antigen is unknown. Study observations and caveats: Classification by a 13 V-J model distinguished ophthalmopathy from stable hyperthyroidism.

Diagnoses were made from clinical symptoms, serum measures (thyroxine and TRAb), thyroid ultrasound and orbital computed tomography. It was around 11 ml of fresh peripheral blood that supplied the PBMCs. The V gene is TRBV7-6, the J gene TRBJ1-3; D is ambiguous. The TCR was taken from a woman aged 40-49 years with Graves' ophthalmopathy. Sequencing was carried out using blood. The CDR3 loop is CASSLSISGNTIYF. CDR3 DNA sequence: TGTGCCAGCAGCTTATCGATCTCTGGAAACACCATATATTTT.